A single sample is the source of the 24 T cell receptor beta chains below, sequenced in a study of T cells in Graves' hyperthyroidism and ophthalmopathy. There were TCR beta CDR3 regions amplified from RNA transcripts. Primed by the HTBI set, a first-round RT-PCR was run on the TCR CDR3. In TCRdb, the multiplex PCR reads were re-called with MiXCR into one record per CDR3 protein. The data show roughly 550,000 distinct CDR3 sequences, about 16% seen once. The sample was blood. These receptor sequences come from a woman aged 25 to 39 with Graves' ophthalmopathy.

The V call is TRBV12-3 or TRBV12-4, the J call TRBJ1-5; D is ambiguous. V lost 5 bases and J 0 bases, leaving 20 bases between the germline ends. CDR3 size: 18 residues. CDR3 coding DNA: TGTGCCAGCAGTCCCCCTCAGGTAAGTGATAATAGCAATCAGCCCCAGCATTTT. Its translation is CASSPPQVSDNSNQPQHF.

This clonotype showed up many times. V and J are TRBV27 and TRBJ1-1; D is undetermined. Germline lookup yields CDR1 MNHEY and CDR2 SMNVEV (reference sequence). The CDR3 contains 11 residues. V was pared by 8 bases and J by 2 bases, with 6 bases between. The CDR3 loop reads CASGRNTEAFF. CDR3 in DNA: TGTGCCAGCGGCCGTAACACTGAAGCTTTCTTT.

The chain is built from TRBV27 and TRBJ1-1; D is unresolved. Trimming removed 5 bases from V and 1 base from J, with 8 bases in between. CDR1 MNHEY and CDR2 SMNVEV come from the germline V gene (reference sequence). This CDR3 has 13 amino acids. The CDR3 nucleotides are TGTGCCAGCAGTCGCGAAACGAACACTGAAGCTTTCTTT. This codes for CASSRETNTEAFF.

A remark on this clonotype: A much bigger clone sits one base away, suggesting this may be a read error. The chain couples TRBV27 to TRBJ1-5; D perhaps matches TRBD1 (5 bases). The CDR3 spans 14 residues. Germline V gene data show CDR1 as MNHEY and CDR2 as SMNVEV (reference sequence). V gave up 3 bases and J gave up 7 bases, with 13 bases separating them. CDR3 nucleotides: TGTGCCAGCAGTTTTGGGGGAATGGGCCAGCCCCAGCATTTT. This gives the protein CASSFGGMGQPQHF.

Only a few counts were recorded for this clonotype. V gene TRBV19 combines with J gene TRBJ1-2, with 9 positions matching TRBD1. The CDR3 runs 13 residues. In germline, CDR1 is LNHDA, CDR2 SQIVND (reference sequence). With V trimmed by 8 bases and J by 5 bases, 6 bases remained unmatched. CDR3 in amino acids: CASGDRDSYGYTF. CDR3 DNA: TGTGCCAGTGGGGACAGGGATTCTTATGGCTACACCTTC. The full variable domain, completed using reference TRBV19 and TRBJ1-2, is DGGITQSPKYLFRKEGQNVTLSCEQNLNHDAMYWYRQDPGQGLRLIYYSQIVNDFQKGDIAEGYSVSREKKESFPLTVTSAQKNPTAFYLCASGDRDSYGYTFGSGTRLTVV.

This sequence joins TRBV14 and TRBJ2-1; TRBD1 matches at 10 bases. Germline CDR1 and CDR2: SGHDN and FVKESK. The CDR3 totals 17 residues. V lost 0 bases, J lost 7 bases, and 9 bases stayed unmatched. CDR3 protein: CASSQDRPGTGANEQFF. The CDR3 nucleotides are TGTGCCAGCAGCCAAGATAGACCCGGGACAGGGGCAAATGAGCAGTTCTTC.

In its sample, this clonotype was seen many times. This chain links TRBV7-9 with TRBJ2-3, with 9 bases identical to TRBD1. Trimming cost V 4 bases and J 2 bases; bases outside gene matches: 16. Looked up from germline, CDR1 is SEHNR and CDR2 is FQNEAQ (reference sequence). The CDR3 is 19 amino acids. The CDR3 region is CASSSLSPGTGFHTDTQYF. CDR3 DNA: TGTGCCAGCAGCTCCCTTAGTCCCGGGACAGGGTTTCACACAGATACGCAGTATTTT.

There are many counts of this clonotype. The genes are TRBV7-2 and TRBJ2-5; D is undetermined. Deletions cut 5 bases from V and 5 bases from J, with 15 bases between. Per germline, CDR1 SGHTA and CDR2 FQGNSA. This CDR3 spans 14 amino acids. DNA for the CDR3: TGTGCCAGCAGCACCTCGCTAGGATTCGAGACCCAGTACTTC. It translates to CASSTSLGFETQYF.

This clonotype was seen a few times. The CDR3 spells CASSLARGMMNTEAFF. The CDR3, as DNA: TGTGCCAGCAGCTTGGCCAGGGGAATGATGAACACTGAAGCTTTCTTT. This sequence joins TRBV5-8 and TRBJ1-1, with a weak D call TRBD1 (6 bases). The CDR3 consists of 16 residues. Germline assignment: CDR1 SGHTS and CDR2 YDEGEE. Between the trimmed V and J ends, which lost 0 bases and 0 bases, there was a span of 12 bases.

A note on this clonotype: A much larger clone differs by one base, so this may be a read error. The rearrangement joins TRBV3-1 to TRBJ2-7; D is perhaps TRBD2 (6 bases). The length of the CDR3 is 13 residues. Between the trimmed V and J ends, which lost 4 bases and 6 bases, there was a span of 13 bases. Germline CDR1 LGHDT, CDR2 YNNKEL (reference sequence). The CDR3 loop is CASSPRLDSEQYF. The CDR3 nucleotides are TGTGCCAGCAGCCCCCGACTAGATAGCGAGCAGTACTTC.

In this sample, this clonotype turned up many times. V gene TRBV7-9 combines with J gene TRBJ2-7; D remains ambiguous. The germline V gene has CDR1 SEHNR and CDR2 FQNEAQ (reference sequence). Trimming cost V 6 bases and J 5 bases, with 17 bases left between them. The length of the CDR3 is 14 residues. CDR3 residues: CASSPPVGSNEQYF. In nucleotides, the CDR3 is TGTGCCAGCAGTCCTCCCGTGGGCTCAAACGAGCAGTACTTC.

This clonotype was counted a few times. The chain employs TRBV7-6 and TRBJ2-1; TRBD2 matches 16 bases. CDR3 length: 16 amino acids. The J segment lost 10 bases and the V segment lost 5 bases, leaving 8 bases of the junction unmatched. The V gene's germline CDR1 is SGHVS and CDR2 FNYEAQ. The CDR3 sequence is CASSPGTSGRDQEQFF. For the CDR3, the DNA is TGTGCCAGCAGCCCCGGGACTAGCGGGAGGGATCAGGAGCAGTTCTTC.

The table lists this clonotype with many counts. For the CDR3, the DNA is TGTGCCAGCAGCTTACTAGCGGGAGGGCCCGGTGGCACCGGGGAGCTGTTTTTT. Residues: CASSLLAGGPGGTGELFF. This chain joins TRBV11-3 and TRBJ2-2; 12 bases line up with TRBD2. V gave up 2 bases and J gave up 4 bases; unmatched junction bases: 8. Germline V gene lookup returns CDR1 SGHNT and CDR2 YENEEA. The CDR3 sequence is 18 residues long.

Ten or more counts support this clonotype. J is TRBJ1-2 and V is TRBV7-9; 7 bases line up with TRBD1. In germline, CDR1 is SEHNR, CDR2 FQNEAQ (reference sequence). This CDR3 region has 16 residues. Trimming took 6 bases from V and 0 from J; bases not matched to a gene: 10. The CDR3 DNA sequence: TGTGCCAGCAGTCCTACAGGGGCGAGCGCTAACTATGGCTACACCTTC. Protein sequence: CASSPTGASANYGYTF. Full variable domain (rest looked up from reference TRBV7-9 and TRBJ1-2): DTGVSQNPRHKITKRGQNVTFRCDPISEHNRLYWYRQTLGQGPEFLTYFQNEAQLEKSRLLSDRFSAERPKGSFSTLEIQRTEQGDSAMYLCASSPTGASANYGYTFGSGTRLTVV.

Here the CDR3 DNA reads TGCAGTGCTAGAGATGGGTCGGCCGGAGGCGCTGAAGCTTTCTTT. It yields the protein CSARDGSAGGAEAFF. V gene TRBV20-1 combines with J gene TRBJ1-1; D not certain. Between the trimmed V and J ends, which lost 0 bases and 6 bases, there was a span of 17 bases. The CDR3 extends over 15 amino acids. Germline V gene data show CDR1 as DFQATT and CDR2 as SNEGSKA (reference sequence).

This clonotype was observed a handful of times. The junction shows a germline mismatch at one end, possibly a read error. This chain uses TRBV27 with TRBJ2-7; D unresolved. Looked up from germline, CDR1 is MNHEY and CDR2 is SMNVEV (reference sequence). The CDR3 runs 13 residues. The CDR3 is CVSSLLSSLEQYF. The CDR3 DNA sequence: TGTGTCAGCAGTTTATTGTCCTCCTTGGAGCAGTACTTC.

This chain joins TRBV5-1 and TRBJ2-1; TRBD1 matches 8 bases. Germline trimming cut 5 bases from V and 0 bases from J; bases unmatched to any gene: 10. This CDR3 contains 17 residues. Germline V gene data show CDR1 as SGHRS and CDR2 as YFSETQ. In nucleotides, the CDR3 is TGCGCCAGCAGAAACGACAGGGGCTACAGCTCCTACAATGAGCAGTTCTTC. This sequence encodes CASRNDRGYSSYNEQFF.

This clonotype has a count of ten or more. The chain joins TRBV6-2 or TRBV6-3 to TRBJ1-5; D is uncertain. This CDR3 is 13 amino acids long. V gave up 7 bases and J gave up 3 bases, with 10 bases separating them. Germline V gives CDR1 MNHEY, CDR2 SVGEGT. This chain's CDR3 is CASNDNLNQPQHF. The CDR3 DNA reads TGTGCCAGCAATGACAACCTCAATCAGCCCCAGCATTTT.

This clonotype was counted ten times or more. The rearrangement joins TRBV12-3 or TRBV12-4 to TRBJ2-5; 8 bases fit TRBD2. Germline trimming cut 7 bases from V and 0 bases from J; bases unmatched to any gene: 7. The length of the CDR3 is 15 residues. CDR3 nucleotide sequence: TGTGCCAGCACCGTAGCGGGACTCTACCAAGAGACCCAGTACTTC. Translated, it gives CASTVAGLYQETQYF.

The V and J genes are TRBV20-1 and TRBJ2-1, with TRBD2 identical over 8 bases. Germline V CDR1 and CDR2: DFQATT, SNEGSKA (reference sequence). The CDR3 loop spans 15 amino acids. V dropped 0 bases and J dropped 8; count of bases not matched to a gene: 9. The CDR3 DNA sequence: TGCAGTGCTAGAGAGAGAGCGGGAGTCCTGGATGAGCAGTTCTTC. This gives the protein CSARERAGVLDEQFF.

Note on this clonotype: This may stem from a read error, because a much larger clone lies one nucleotide away. The rearrangement uses TRBV27 and TRBJ2-7, with D possibly called TRBD1 or TRBD2 (6 bases each). Germline V CDR1 and CDR2: MNHEY, SMNVEV (reference sequence). Trimming removed 6 bases from V and 5 bases from J, with 17 bases in between. The CDR3 runs 14 residues. The CDR3 sequence is CASSLAQGGNEQYF. Written as DNA, the CDR3 is TGTGCCAGCAGCCTGGCACAGGGAGGAAACGAGCAGTACTTC.

This clonotype was recorded a few times. CDR3 bases: TGCAGCGGTACCGGGACAGGGGGAATCGGGCAGTACTTC. Protein sequence: CSGTGTGGIGQYF. This chain joins TRBV20-1 and TRBJ2-7, with 11 bases fitting TRBD1. The CDR3 totals 13 residues. The germline V gene has CDR1 DFQATT and CDR2 SNEGSKA (reference sequence).

This chain connects TRBV3-1 to TRBJ1-1, with D perhaps TRBD1 (6 bases). This CDR3 is built from 14 residues. Trimming cost V 5 bases and J 1 base, with 11 bases left between them. Germline V gene data show CDR1 as LGHDT and CDR2 as YNNKEL (reference sequence). CDR3 in amino acids: CASSNGQWNTEAFF. The CDR3 DNA reads as TGTGCCAGCAGCAATGGACAGTGGAACACTGAAGCTTTCTTT.

The chain uses TRBV5-1 and TRBJ2-2; TRBD2 matches at 10 bases. There are 14 residues in the CDR3. The V and J ends lost 4 bases and 7 bases, in that order; junction bases with no gene match: 4. Germline V gene lookup returns CDR1 SGHRS and CDR2 YFSETQ. The DNA for the CDR3 is TGCGCCAGCAGCCCTAGCGGGAGAGGCGGGGAGCTGTTTTTT. It specifies CASSPSGRGGELFF.